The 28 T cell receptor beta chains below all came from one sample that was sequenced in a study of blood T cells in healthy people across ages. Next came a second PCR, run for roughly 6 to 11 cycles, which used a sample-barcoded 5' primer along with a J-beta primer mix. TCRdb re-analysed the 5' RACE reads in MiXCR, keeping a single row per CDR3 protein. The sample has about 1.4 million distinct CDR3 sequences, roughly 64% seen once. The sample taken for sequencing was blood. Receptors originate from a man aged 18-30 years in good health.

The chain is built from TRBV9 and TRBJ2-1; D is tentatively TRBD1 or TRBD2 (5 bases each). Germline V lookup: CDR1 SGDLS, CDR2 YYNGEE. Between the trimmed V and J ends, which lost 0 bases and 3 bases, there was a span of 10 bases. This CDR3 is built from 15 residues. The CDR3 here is CASSVGGSVYNEQFF. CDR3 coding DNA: TGTGCCAGCAGCGTAGGGGGGAGTGTCTACAATGAGCAGTTCTTC.

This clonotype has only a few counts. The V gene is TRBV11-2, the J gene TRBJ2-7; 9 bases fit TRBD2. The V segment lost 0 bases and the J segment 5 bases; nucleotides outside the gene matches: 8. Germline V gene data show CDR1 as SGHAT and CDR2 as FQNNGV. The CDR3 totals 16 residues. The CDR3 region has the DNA TGTGCCAGCAGCTTAGATGGTCAGCGGGAGGTCCACGAGCAGTACTTC. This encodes CASSLDGQREVHEQYF.

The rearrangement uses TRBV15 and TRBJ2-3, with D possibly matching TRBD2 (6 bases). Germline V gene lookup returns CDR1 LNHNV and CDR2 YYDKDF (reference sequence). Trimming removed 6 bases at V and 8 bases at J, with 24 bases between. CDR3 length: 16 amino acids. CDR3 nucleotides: TGTGCCACCAGTCCCGGAGGGAGAGGGCGGTTAGGTACGCAGTATTTT. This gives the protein CATSPGGRGRLGTQYF.

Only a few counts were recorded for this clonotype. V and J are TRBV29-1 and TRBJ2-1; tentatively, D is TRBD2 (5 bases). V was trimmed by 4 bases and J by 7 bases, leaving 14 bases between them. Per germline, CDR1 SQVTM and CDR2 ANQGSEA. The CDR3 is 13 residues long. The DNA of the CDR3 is TGCAGCGTTGGGACGCCTACGGGGAATGAGCAGTTCTTC. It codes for CSVGTPTGNEQFF.

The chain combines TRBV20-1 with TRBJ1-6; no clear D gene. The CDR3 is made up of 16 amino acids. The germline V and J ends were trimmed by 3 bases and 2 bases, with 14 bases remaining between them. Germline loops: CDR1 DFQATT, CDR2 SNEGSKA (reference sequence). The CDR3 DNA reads TGCAGTGCTAGCTTAGGTAGAGGGACCTATAATTCACCCCTCCACTTT. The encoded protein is CSASLGRGTYNSPLHF.

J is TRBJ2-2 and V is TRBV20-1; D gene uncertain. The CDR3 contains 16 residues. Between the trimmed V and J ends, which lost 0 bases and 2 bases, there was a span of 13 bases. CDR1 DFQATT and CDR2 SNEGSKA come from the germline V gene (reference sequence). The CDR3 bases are TGCAGTGCTAGAGAGCAGGAAAACCCTAACACCGGGGAGCTGTTTTTT. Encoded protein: CSAREQENPNTGELFF.

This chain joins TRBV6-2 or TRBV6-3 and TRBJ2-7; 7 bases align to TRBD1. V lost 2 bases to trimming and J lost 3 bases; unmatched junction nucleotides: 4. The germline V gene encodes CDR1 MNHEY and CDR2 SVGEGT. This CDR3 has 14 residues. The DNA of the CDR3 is TGTGCCAGCAGTTACCCGACAGGGAGCTACGAGCAGTACTTC. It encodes CASSYPTGSYEQYF.

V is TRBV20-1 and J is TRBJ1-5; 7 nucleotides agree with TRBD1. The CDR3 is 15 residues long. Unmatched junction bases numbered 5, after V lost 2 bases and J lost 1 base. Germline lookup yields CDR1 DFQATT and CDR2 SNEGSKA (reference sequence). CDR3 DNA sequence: TGCAGTGCTAGACACAGGGGAGAGAGCAATCAGCCCCAGCATTTT. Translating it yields CSARHRGESNQPQHF.

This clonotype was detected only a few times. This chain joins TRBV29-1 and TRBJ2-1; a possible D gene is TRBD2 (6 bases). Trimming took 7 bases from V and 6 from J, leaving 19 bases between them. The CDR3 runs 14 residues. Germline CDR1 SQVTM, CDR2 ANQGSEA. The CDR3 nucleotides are TGCAGCGCCCCCGGAGGGTCTTCACCCAATGAGCAGTTCTTC. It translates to CSAPGGSSPNEQFF.

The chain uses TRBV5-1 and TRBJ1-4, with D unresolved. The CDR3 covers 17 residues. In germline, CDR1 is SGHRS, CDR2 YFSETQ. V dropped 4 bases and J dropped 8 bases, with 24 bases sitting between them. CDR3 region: CASSPRKAENVGEKLFF. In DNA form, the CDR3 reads TGCGCCAGCAGCCCCAGAAAGGCAGAAAATGTGGGGGAAAAACTGTTTTTT.

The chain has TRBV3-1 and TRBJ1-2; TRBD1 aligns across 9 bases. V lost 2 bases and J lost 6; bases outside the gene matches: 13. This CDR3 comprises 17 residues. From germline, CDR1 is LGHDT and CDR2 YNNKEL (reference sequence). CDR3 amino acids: CASSQPLGSDRGNGYTF. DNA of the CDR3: TGTGCCAGCAGCCAACCTTTGGGTTCAGACAGGGGGAATGGCTACACCTTC. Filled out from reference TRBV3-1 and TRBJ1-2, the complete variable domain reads DTAVSQTPKYLVTQMGNDKSIKCEQNLGHDTMYWYKQDSKKFLKIMFSYNNKELIINETVPNRFSPKSPDKAHLNLHINSLELGDSAVYFCASSQPLGSDRGNGYTFGSGTRLTVV.

CDR3: CASSLGPPRNTIYF. In DNA form, the CDR3 reads TGTGCCAGCAGCTTAGGACCCCCGAGAAACACCATATATTTT. The genes are TRBV7-8 and TRBJ1-3, with D unclear. CDR1 SGHVS and CDR2 FQNEAQ come from the germline V gene. V lost 1 base and J lost 5, with 9 bases in between. The CDR3 spans 14 residues. Supplemented by reference TRBV7-8 and TRBJ1-3, the full variable domain reads GAGVSQSPRYKVAKRGQDVALRCDPISGHVSLFWYQQALGQGPEFLTYFQNEAQLDKSGLPSDRFFAERPEGSVSTLKIQRTQQEDSAVYLCASSLGPPRNTIYFGEGSWLTVV.

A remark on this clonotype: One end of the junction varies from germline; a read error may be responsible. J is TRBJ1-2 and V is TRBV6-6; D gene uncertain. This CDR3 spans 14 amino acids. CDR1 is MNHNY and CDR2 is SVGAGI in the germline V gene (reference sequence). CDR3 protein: CASSYSGSGDGYTF. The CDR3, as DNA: TGTGCCAGCAGCTACTCCGGGAGCGGGGATGGCTACACCTTC.

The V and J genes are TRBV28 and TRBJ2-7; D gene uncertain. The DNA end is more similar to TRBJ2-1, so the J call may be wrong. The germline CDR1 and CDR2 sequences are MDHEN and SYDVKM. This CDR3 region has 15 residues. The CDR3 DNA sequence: TGTGCCAGCAGTCTTAAACGCGCGCCCCTTGATGAGCAGTTCTTC. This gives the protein CASSLKRAPLDEQFF.

The CDR3 is CASRGNIGPRLETQYF. CDR3 coding DNA: TGTGCCAGCAGGGGTAATATCGGACCAAGGCTAGAGACCCAGTACTTC. The chain is built from TRBV28 and TRBJ2-7; no firm D call. The end of the DNA fits TRBJ2-5 better, so the J call may be wrong. The germline V gene has CDR1 MDHEN and CDR2 SYDVKM. This CDR3 has 16 amino acids.

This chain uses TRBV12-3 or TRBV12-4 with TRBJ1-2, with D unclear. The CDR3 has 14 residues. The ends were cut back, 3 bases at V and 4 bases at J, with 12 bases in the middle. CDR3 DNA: TGTGCCAGCAGTTTTGGTTTGGGTCCCTATGGCTACACCTTC. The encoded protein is CASSFGLGPYGYTF.

The CDR3 region is CSVEVTGLEQYF. For the CDR3, the DNA is TGCAGCGTTGAGGTGACAGGGCTCGAGCAGTACTTC. The V gene is TRBV29-1, the J gene TRBJ2-7, with 7 nucleotides matching TRBD1. This CDR3 is 12 amino acids long. The germline CDR1 and CDR2 sequences are SQVTM and ANQGSEA. V was pared by 3 bases and J by 6 bases, with 5 bases of the junction left unmatched.

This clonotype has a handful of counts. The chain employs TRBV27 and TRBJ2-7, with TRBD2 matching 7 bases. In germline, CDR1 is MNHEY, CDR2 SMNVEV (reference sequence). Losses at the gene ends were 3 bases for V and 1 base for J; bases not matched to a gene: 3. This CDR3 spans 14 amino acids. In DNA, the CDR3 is TGTGCCAGCAGTTTCGGGAGGTTATCCTACGAGCAGTACTTC. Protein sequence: CASSFGRLSYEQYF.

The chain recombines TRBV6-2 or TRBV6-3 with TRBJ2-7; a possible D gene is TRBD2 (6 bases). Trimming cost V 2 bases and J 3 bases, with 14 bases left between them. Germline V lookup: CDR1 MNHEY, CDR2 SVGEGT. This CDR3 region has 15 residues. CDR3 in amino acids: CASSYDWRGNYEQYF. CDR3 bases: TGTGCCAGCAGTTACGATTGGAGGGGTAACTACGAGCAGTACTTC.

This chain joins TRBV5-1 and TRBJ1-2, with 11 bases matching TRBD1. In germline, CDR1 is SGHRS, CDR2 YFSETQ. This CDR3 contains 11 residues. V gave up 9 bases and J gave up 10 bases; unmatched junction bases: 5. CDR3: CANGQGAAYTF. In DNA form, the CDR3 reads TGCGCCAATGGACAGGGGGCGGCCTACACCTTC.

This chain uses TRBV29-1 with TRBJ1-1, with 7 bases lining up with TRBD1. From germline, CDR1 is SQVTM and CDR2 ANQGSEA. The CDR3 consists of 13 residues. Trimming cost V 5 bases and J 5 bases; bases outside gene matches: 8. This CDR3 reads CSVRGQVGTEAFF. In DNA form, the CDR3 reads TGCAGCGTTCGAGGACAGGTAGGAACTGAAGCTTTCTTT.

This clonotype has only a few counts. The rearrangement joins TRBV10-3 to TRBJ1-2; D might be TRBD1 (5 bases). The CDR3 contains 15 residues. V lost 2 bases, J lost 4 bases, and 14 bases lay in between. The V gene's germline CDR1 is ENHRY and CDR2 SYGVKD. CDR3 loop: CAISETGNGGYGYTF. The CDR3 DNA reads TGTGCCATCAGTGAGACGGGGAACGGGGGCTATGGCTACACCTTC.

In DNA, the CDR3 is TGTGCCACCAGCAGAGAACGCAGAGTAGCCAAAAACATTCAGTACTTC. Its translation is CATSRERRVAKNIQYF. The V gene is TRBV15, the J gene TRBJ2-4, with D unresolved. The CDR3 covers 16 residues. Germline CDR1 LNHNV, CDR2 YYDKDF (reference sequence). The V gene lost 0 bases and the J gene lost 0 bases, with 9 bases spanning the gap.

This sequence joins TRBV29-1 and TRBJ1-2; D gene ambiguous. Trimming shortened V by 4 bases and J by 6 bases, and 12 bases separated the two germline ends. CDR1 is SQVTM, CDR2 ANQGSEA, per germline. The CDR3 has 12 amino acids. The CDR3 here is CSVGSGLDGYTF. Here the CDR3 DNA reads TGCAGCGTTGGATCCGGACTTGATGGCTACACCTTC. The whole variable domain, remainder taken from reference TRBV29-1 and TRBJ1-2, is SAVISQKPSRDICQRGTSLTIQCQVDSQVTMMFWYRQQPGQSLTLIATANQGSEATYESGFVIDKFPISRPNLTFSTLTVSNMSPEDSSIYLCSVGSGLDGYTFGSGTRLTVV.

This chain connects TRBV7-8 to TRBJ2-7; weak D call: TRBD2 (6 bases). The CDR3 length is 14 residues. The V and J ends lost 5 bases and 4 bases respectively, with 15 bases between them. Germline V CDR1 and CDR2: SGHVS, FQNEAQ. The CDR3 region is CASSPAGRRYEQYF. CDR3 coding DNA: TGTGCCAGCAGCCCCGCGGGGCGCAGGTACGAGCAGTACTTC.

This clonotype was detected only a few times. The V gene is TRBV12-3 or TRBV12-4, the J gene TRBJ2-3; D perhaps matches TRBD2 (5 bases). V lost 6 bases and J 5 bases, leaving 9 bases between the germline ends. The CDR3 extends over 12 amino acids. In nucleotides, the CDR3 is TGTGCCAGCAGGACACTAGAAGATACGCAGTATTTT. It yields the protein CASRTLEDTQYF.

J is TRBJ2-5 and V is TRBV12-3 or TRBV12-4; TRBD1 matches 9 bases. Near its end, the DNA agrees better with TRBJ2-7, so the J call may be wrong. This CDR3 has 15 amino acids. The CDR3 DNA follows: TGTGCCAGCAGTTTGGGGGACAGGGCAGACTACGAGCAGTACTTC. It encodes CASSLGDRADYEQYF.

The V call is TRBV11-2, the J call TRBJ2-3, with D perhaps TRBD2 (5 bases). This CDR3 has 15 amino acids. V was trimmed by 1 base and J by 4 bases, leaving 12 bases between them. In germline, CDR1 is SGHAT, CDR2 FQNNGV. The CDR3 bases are TGTGCCAGCAGCTTAGGCGGGCCAGTGGCAGATACGCAGTATTTT. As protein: CASSLGGPVADTQYF.